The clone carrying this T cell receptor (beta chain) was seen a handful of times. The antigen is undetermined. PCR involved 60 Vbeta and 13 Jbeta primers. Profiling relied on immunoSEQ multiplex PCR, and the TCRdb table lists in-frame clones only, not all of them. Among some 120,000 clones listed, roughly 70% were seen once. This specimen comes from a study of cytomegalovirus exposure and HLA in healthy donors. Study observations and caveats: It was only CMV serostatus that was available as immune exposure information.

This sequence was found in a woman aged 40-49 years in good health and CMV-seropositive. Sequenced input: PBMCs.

This chain's CDR3 is CASSISSGGETQYF. DNA for the CDR3: TGTGCCAGTAGTATCTCTAGCGGGGGGGAGACCCAGTACTTC. The rearrangement uses TRBV19 and TRBJ2-5; TRBD2 matches 11 bases. Germline lookup yields CDR1 LNHDA and CDR2 SQIVND (reference sequence). There are 14 residues in the CDR3. V trimming: 3 bases; J trimming: 5 bases; junction bases outside the gene matches: 2.